This T cell receptor (beta chain) was recorded in a study of shared clonotypes between healthy human individuals. Trimming cost V 3 bases and J 3 bases, with 9 bases left between them. The CDR3 length is 13 residues. Germline V gene data show CDR1 as SGHAT and CDR2 as FQDESV (reference sequence). The data were produced by immunoSEQ multiplex PCR, yet TCRdb's version contains in-frame clones alone and is incomplete. The sample yields some 2.3 million clones, over 90% seen once. The authors divided CD4+ cells into CD45RA+ naive and CD45RA-negative memory subsets. The V call is TRBV11-1, the J call TRBJ2-7, with a tentative D call TRBD2 (5 bases). Sequenced input: naive CD4+ T cells from PBMCs. Subset in this sample: CD45RA+ positively selected. This TCR was sampled from a man between 18 and 35 years old in good health. Some clones in this sample may be carry-over from other donors' samples. CDR3 in amino acids: CASSLLARYEQYF. The DNA of the CDR3 is TGTGCCAGCAGCTTGCTAGCCCGCTACGAGCAGTACTTC.